The present entry profiles one T cell receptor beta chain with its context. Antigen specificity is unknown. CD4+ T cells that had been cultured provided DNA sequenced with the Oncomine TCR Beta short-read assay. TCRdb re-derived calls from the PCR reads in MiXCR, one entry per CDR3 protein. Of 20,000 to 25,000 distinct CDR3 sequences listed, around 37% are singletons. Time point indicated: late sampling 161 to 241 days after vaccination in a few convalescent patients. Sample treatment: roughly 10-day PBMC culture with coronavirus spike peptide pools or control peptides (ViraFEST assay). Peptide-pool expansion of antigen-specific T cells preceded TCR sequencing in ViraFEST. This record belongs to a study of vaccination and CD4 T cells after COVID-19. About the research overall: Cultures acting as controls obtained a CEFX pool, an HIV-1 Nef pool, or no peptide.

The specimen was CD4+ T cells from blood, cultured in vitro, collected about 7 months after SARS-CoV-2 vaccination. This sequence was found in a human donor who had recovered from COVID-19.

CDR3 DNA: TGTGCCAGCAGTGACTGGACAGGGGGCTCTGGGGCCAACGTCCTGACTTTC. Translation: CASSDWTGGSGANVLTF. The gene calls are TRBV6-4 and TRBJ2-6, with TRBD1 matching over 10 bases. The CDR3 is 17 residues long. CDR1 and CDR2 from the germline V gene are MRHNA and SNTAGT. V lost 1 base, J lost 0 bases, and 0 bases stayed unmatched.